A selection of T cell receptor beta chains follows, all from one sample in a study of early T cells in non-severe SARS-CoV-2 infection. TCRdb used MiXCR to reprocess the 5' RACE reads, holding one entry per CDR3 protein. The sample lists fewer than 40,000 distinct CDR3 sequences; about 6.3% were seen once. The sequencing input was whole blood. Receptors were obtained from an adult who was a healthcare worker with PCR-confirmed SARS-CoV-2 infection or an uninfected control (not recorded which). CDR3s include the opening cysteine and the closing phenylalanine or tryptophan. The order of the fields is V gene, clone size, J gene, D gene, CDR3 protein, CDR3 DNA. The D gene is left open where the match is weak. Not all rows give a size; the values are once, few, many and, for expanded clones, a class.

>TRBV10-3|many|TRBJ1-1|NA
CAISPGVNTEAFF
TGTGCCATCTCCCCAGGGGTGAACACTGAAGCTTTCTTT
>TRBV7-8|medium-sized|TRBJ2-3|NA
CASSLTSRTDTQYF
TGTGCCAGCAGCTTGACTAGTAGAACAGATACGCAGTATTTT
>TRBV7-8|NA|TRBJ1-3|NA
CASSLTGGSEGNTIYF
TGTGCCAGCAGCTTAACTGGGGGATCGGAGGGAAACACCATATATTTT
>TRBV7-7|NA|TRBJ2-3|TRBD2
CASSQGLAGTDTQYF
TGTGCCAGCAGCCAAGGACTAGCAGGCACAGATACGCAGTATTTT
>TRBV24-1|many|TRBJ2-2|TRBD2
CATSASGRDTGELFF
TGTGCCACCAGTGCTAGCGGGAGGGACACCGGGGAGCTGTTTTTT
>TRBV5-6|many|TRBJ1-4|TRBD1
CASTGDRDREKLFF
TGTGCCAGCACCGGGGACAGGGATCGAGAAAAACTGTTTTTT
>TRBV5-1|many|TRBJ2-1|NA
CASSLERNEQFF
TGCGCCAGCAGCTTGGAGCGCAATGAGCAGTTCTTC
>TRBV19|many|TRBJ2-2|NA
CASSNRKGLAGVSGELFF
TGTGCCAGTAGCAACCGGAAGGGACTTGCAGGGGTGAGCGGGGAGCTGTTTTTT
>TRBV19|many|TRBJ2-1|NA
CASSVGVYAGTYNEQFF
TGTGCCAGTAGTGTCGGGGTTTATGCGGGGACCTACAATGAGCAGTTCTTC
>TRBV10-3|NA|TRBJ2-7|NA
CAISDSGSSSYEQYF
TGTGCCATCAGTGACTCAGGGTCTAGCTCCTACGAGCAGTACTTC
>TRBV12-3/TRBV12-4|many|TRBJ2-2|TRBD2
CASSEGLAFNTGELFF
TGTGCCAGCAGTGAGGGACTAGCCTTCAACACCGGGGAGCTGTTTTTT
>TRBV7-9|NA|TRBJ1-6|TRBD1
CAGGQGPSPLHF
TGTGCCGGGGGACAGGGGCCTTCACCCCTCCACTTT
>TRBV10-3|many|TRBJ1-1|NA
CAISEDPRSDTEAFF
TGTGCCATCAGTGAGGACCCGAGGTCGGACACTGAAGCTTTCTTT
>TRBV28|many|TRBJ2-3|NA
CASRLRDLVRDTQYF
TGTGCCAGCAGGCTCCGCGATCTAGTCAGAGATACGCAGTATTTT
>TRBV12-3/TRBV12-4|few|TRBJ2-2|NA
CASSSRGTGELFF
TGTGCCAGCAGTTCCAGGGGAACCGGGGAGCTGTTTTTT
>TRBV12-5|few|TRBJ2-5|NA
CASGSAWGQETQYF
TGTGCTAGTGGTTCAGCGTGGGGCCAAGAGACCCAGTACTTC
>TRBV28|few|TRBJ2-7|TRBD1
CASSFPRGRYEQYF
TGTGCCAGCAGTTTTCCCAGGGGGCGGTACGAGCAGTACTTC
>TRBV27|many|TRBJ1-4|NA
CASSYETRGKLFF
TGTGCCAGCAGTTATGAGACCCGGGGAAAACTGTTTTTT
>TRBV20-1|many|TRBJ1-6|NA
CSARDLEGIGSYNSPLHF
TGCAGTGCTAGAGACCTAGAAGGGATAGGCTCCTATAATTCACCCCTCCACTTT
>TRBV30|many|TRBJ2-3|NA
CAWIGQRTDTQYF
TGTGCCTGGATAGGACAACGCACAGATACGCAGTATTTT
>TRBV27|many|TRBJ2-7|NA
CASSLSLTLSNEQYF
TGTGCCAGCAGTTTATCGCTGACTCTTTCAAACGAGCAGTACTTC
>TRBV24-1|NA|TRBJ2-7|TRBD1
CATSDFTGGIHEQYF
TGTGCCACCAGTGATTTCACAGGGGGCATCCACGAGCAGTACTTC
>TRBV2|many|TRBJ2-1|TRBD1
CASIRDRSYNEQFF
TGTGCCAGCATCCGGGACAGGAGTTACAATGAGCAGTTCTTC
>TRBV2|once|TRBJ2-3|NA
CASSGYSYTDTQYF
TGTGCCAGCAGTGGGTACTCGTACACAGATACGCAGTATTTT
>TRBV28|NA|TRBJ1-4|TRBD1
CASSRGHQHEKLFF
TGTGCCAGCAGTAGGGGGCACCAACATGAAAAACTGTTTTTT
>TRBV28|many|TRBJ2-7|TRBD2
CASNPSGTGGNEQYF
TGTGCCAGCAACCCGTCCGGGACGGGAGGCAACGAGCAGTACTTC
>TRBV4-1|many|TRBJ2-2|NA
CATHSPVGTGELFF
TGCGCTACCCATTCCCCCGTCGGCACCGGGGAGCTGTTTTTT
>TRBV15|NA|TRBJ2-1|NA
CATSRGVANYNEQFF
TGTGCCACCAGCAGAGGGGTAGCTAACTACAATGAGCAGTTCTTC
>TRBV6-2/TRBV6-3|few|TRBJ2-5|NA
CASSMGEEGETQYF
TGTGCCAGCAGTATGGGGGAGGAGGGAGAGACCCAGTACTTC
>TRBV20-1|NA|TRBJ1-2|NA
CSALTGPRDGYTF
TGCAGTGCTTTGACAGGTCCTAGAGATGGCTACACCTTC